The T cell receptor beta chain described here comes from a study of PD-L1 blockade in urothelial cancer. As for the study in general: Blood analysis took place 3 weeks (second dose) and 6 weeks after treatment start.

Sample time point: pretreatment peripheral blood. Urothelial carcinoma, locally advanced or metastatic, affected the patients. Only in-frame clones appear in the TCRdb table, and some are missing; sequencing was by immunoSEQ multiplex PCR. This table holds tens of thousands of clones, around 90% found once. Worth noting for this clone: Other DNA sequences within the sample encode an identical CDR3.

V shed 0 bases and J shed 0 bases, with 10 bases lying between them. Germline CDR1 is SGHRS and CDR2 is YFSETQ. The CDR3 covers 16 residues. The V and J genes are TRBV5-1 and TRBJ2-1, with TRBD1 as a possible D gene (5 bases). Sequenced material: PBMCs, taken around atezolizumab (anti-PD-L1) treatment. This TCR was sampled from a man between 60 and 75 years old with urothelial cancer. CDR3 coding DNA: TGCGCCAGCAGCTTGGCCGTCGACAGCTCCTACAATGAGCAGTTCTTC. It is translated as CASSLAVDSSYNEQFF. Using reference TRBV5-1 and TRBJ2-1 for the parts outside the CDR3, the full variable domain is KAGVTQTPRYLIKTRGQQVTLSCSPISGHRSVSWYQQTPGQGLQFLFEYFSETQRNKGNFPGRFSGRQFSNSRSEMNVSTLELGDSALYLCASSLAVDSSYNEQFFGPGTRLTVL.